A single sample gave rise to the 7 T cell receptor beta chains below, sequenced in a study of T cell responses to AZD1222 COVID-19 vaccine. Assay: immunoSEQ multiplex PCR; the TCRdb copy retains only in-frame clones and omits some. The data show roughly 120,000 clones, around 87% seen once. The starting material was peripheral blood, obtained on day 0 of AZD1222 vaccination. Receptors were obtained from an adult in good health.

This clone was found once. The genes are TRBV3-1 (or the pseudogene TRBV3-2) and TRBJ2-2; TRBD2 agrees at 10 bases. The ends lost 2 bases at V and 6 bases at J; junction bases unmatched: 3. Germline CDR1 and CDR2: LGHDT and YNNKEL (reference sequence). The CDR3 sequence is 15 residues long. CDR3 sequence (DNA): TGTGCCAGCAGCCAACCAGCGGGGGGGCCCGGGGAGCTGTTTTTT. Amino acid sequence: CASSQPAGGPGELFF.

The chain couples TRBV5-1 to TRBJ2-3, with 10 bases identical to TRBD1. The CDR3 extends over 14 amino acids. J gave up 3 bases and V 4 bases, and 2 bases lay outside the gene matches. The germline V gene has CDR1 SGHRS and CDR2 YFSETQ. CDR3 in DNA: TGCGCCAGCAGCCCGGGACAGGGGACAGATACGCAGTATTTT. Protein: CASSPGQGTDTQYF.

Here the CDR3 reads CASSIVGTGQETQYF. In DNA form, the CDR3 reads TGTGCCAGTAGTATAGTAGGGACAGGGCAAGAGACCCAGTACTTC. The chain employs TRBV19 and TRBJ2-5, with 9 bases fitting TRBD1. Trimming at V came to 1 base and at J to 2 bases, leaving 2 bases not matched to a gene. Germline loops: CDR1 LNHDA, CDR2 SQIVND (reference sequence). The CDR3 is 15 residues long.

V and J are TRBV19 and TRBJ2-7; 12 bases match TRBD2. CDR3 length: 20 amino acids. V dropped 5 bases and J dropped 0; count of bases not matched to a gene: 17. In germline, CDR1 is LNHDA, CDR2 SQIVND (reference sequence). In DNA form, the CDR3 reads TGTGCCAGTAGTCCCTCGGTGGCTAGCGGGGGGGGAAGGAGCTCCTACGAGCAGTACTTC. Translating it yields CASSPSVASGGGRSSYEQYF.

This chain uses TRBV14 with TRBJ2-2, with 8 bases matching TRBD1. This CDR3 has 15 residues. Germline V CDR1 and CDR2: SGHDN, FVKESK. V was clipped by 4 bases and J by 5 bases; unmatched bases: 6. Here the CDR3 reads CASSLDRGRTGELFF. In DNA, the CDR3 is TGTGCCAGCAGCCTAGACAGGGGTCGTACCGGGGAGCTGTTTTTT.

This rearrangement joins TRBV3-1 (or the pseudogene TRBV3-2) to TRBJ2-3, with D possibly being TRBD1 (5 bases). There are 13 residues in the CDR3. Trimming stripped 4 bases from V and 6 bases from J, with 11 bases between. Germline V gives CDR1 LGHDT, CDR2 YNNKEL (reference sequence). CDR3 residues: CASSPRTLDTQYF. The CDR3 coding sequence is TGTGCCAGCAGCCCGCGGACACTGGATACGCAGTATTTT.

This rearrangement joins TRBV27 to TRBJ2-7; D perhaps matches TRBD1 (6 bases). Looked up from germline, CDR1 is MNHEY and CDR2 is SMNVEV (reference sequence). The CDR3 sequence is 13 residues long. The V and J ends lost 5 bases and 0 bases respectively, with 8 bases between them. The CDR3 DNA reads as TGTGCCAGCAGTGGACAGAACTCCTACGAGCAGTACTTC. This codes for CASSGQNSYEQYF.